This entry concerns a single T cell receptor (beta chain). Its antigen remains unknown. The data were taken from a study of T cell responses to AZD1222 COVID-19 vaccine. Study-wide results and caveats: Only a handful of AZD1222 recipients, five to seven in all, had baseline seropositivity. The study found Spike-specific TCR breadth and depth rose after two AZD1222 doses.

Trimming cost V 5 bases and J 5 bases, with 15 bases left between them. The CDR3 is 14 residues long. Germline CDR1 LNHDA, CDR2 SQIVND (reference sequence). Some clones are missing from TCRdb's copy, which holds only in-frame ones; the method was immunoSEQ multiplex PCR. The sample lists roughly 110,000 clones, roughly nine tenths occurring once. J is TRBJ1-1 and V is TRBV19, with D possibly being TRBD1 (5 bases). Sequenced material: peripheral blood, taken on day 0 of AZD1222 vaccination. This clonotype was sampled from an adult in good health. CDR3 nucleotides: TGTGCCAGTAGTGACCCACCCAGGGTAACTGAAGCTTTCTTT. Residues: CASSDPPRVTEAFF. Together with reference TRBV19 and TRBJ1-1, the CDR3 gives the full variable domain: DGGITQSPKYLFRKEGQNVTLSCEQNLNHDAMYWYRQDPGQGLRLIYYSQIVNDFQKGDIAEGYSVSREKKESFPLTVTSAQKNPTAFYLCASSDPPRVTEAFFGQGTRLTVV.